A single sample gave rise to the 9 T cell receptor beta chains below, sequenced in a study of beta chain features in type 1 diabetes. Reverse transcribing all isolated RNA meant expressed TCRB transcripts were sequenced. Clones were read by immunoSEQ multiplex PCR, and TCRdb kept only the in-frame ones, dropping some. This sample has hundreds of thousands of clones, with roughly 12% found just once. What was sequenced was naive CD4+ T cells from blood. These receptors were collected from a young man in good health.

The chain links TRBV7-6 to TRBJ2-2, with D possibly being TRBD1 (7 bases). The germline V gene encodes CDR1 SGHVS and CDR2 FNYEAQ. The CDR3 consists of 15 residues. The V end was cut by 5 bases, the J end by 2 bases, with 12 bases between. The CDR3 protein is CASSRGGGNTGELFF. The CDR3 nucleotides are TGTGCCAGCAGCAGAGGAGGGGGCAACACCGGGGAGCTGTTTTTT. The full variable domain, its missing parts supplied by reference TRBV7-6 and TRBJ2-2, is GAGVSQSPRYKVTKRGQDVALRCDPISGHVSLYWYRQALGQGPEFLTYFNYEAQQDKSGLPNDRFSAERPEGSISTLTIQRTEQRDSAMYRCASSRGGGNTGELFFGEGSRLTVL.

The genes are TRBV28 and TRBJ2-5; 9 bases map to TRBD2. The trim removed 3 bases at V and 5 bases at J, leaving 7 bases unmatched. The CDR3 runs to 15 residues. The germline V gene has CDR1 MDHEN and CDR2 SYDVKM. The CDR3, as DNA: TGTGCCAGCAGTTTCGGCGGGGGGGCGAGGGAGACCCAGTACTTC. Its translation is CASSFGGGARETQYF.

This clone was seen more than once but under ten times. This chain links TRBV9 with TRBJ1-1; a weak D match, TRBD1 (5 bases). The germline gives CDR1 SGDLS, CDR2 YYNGEE. This CDR3 has 14 amino acids. Trimming left V 0 bases short and J 11 bases short, with 17 bases between. DNA for the CDR3: TGTGCCAGCAGCGTAGATCTTGTCGGCAGGGCGGCTTTCTTT. Amino acid sequence: CASSVDLVGRAAFF.

This clone was detected only a few times. V and J are TRBV7-9 and TRBJ1-1; no firm D call. V shed 1 base and J shed 5 bases, with 14 bases lying between them. The CDR3 consists of 15 residues. Germline V gene lookup returns CDR1 SEHNR and CDR2 FQNEAQ (reference sequence). CDR3 nucleotides: TGTGCCAGCAGCTTAGTTCCTAACAGCATGACTGAAGCTTTCTTT. Amino acid sequence: CASSLVPNSMTEAFF.

The chain combines TRBV7-2 with TRBJ1-5, with 7 bases identical to TRBD1. The trim removed 5 bases at V and 4 bases at J, leaving 11 bases unmatched. The CDR3 runs 16 residues. CDR1 SGHTA and CDR2 FQGNSA come from the germline V gene. CDR3: CASSPSDRLGNQPQHF. The CDR3 nucleotides read TGTGCCAGCAGCCCATCGGACAGGTTGGGAAATCAGCCCCAGCATTTT. Complete variable domain (other parts from reference TRBV7-2 and TRBJ1-5): GAGVSQSPSNKVTEKGKDVELRCDPISGHTALYWYRQSLGQGLEFLIYFQGNSAPDKSGLPSDRFSAERTGGSVSTLTIQRTQQEDSAVYLCASSPSDRLGNQPQHFGDGTRLSIL.

The V and J genes are TRBV29-1 and TRBJ2-7; 7 bases line up with TRBD1. The V segment lost 6 bases and the J segment 5 bases; nucleotides outside the gene matches: 13. CDR1 and CDR2 from the germline V gene are SQVTM and ANQGSEA. The CDR3 contains 14 residues. The CDR3 DNA reads as TGCAGCGTGTACACAGGGGACCCCCTGGACGAGCAGTACTTC. It yields the protein CSVYTGDPLDEQYF.

V gene TRBV6-1 combines with J gene TRBJ2-7; the match to TRBD2 covers 14 bases. With 6 bases clipped from V and 12 bases from J, the junction kept 10 bases outside the gene matches. Germline loops: CDR1 MNHNS, CDR2 SASEGT. This CDR3 has 14 residues. Here the CDR3 DNA reads TGTGCCAGCAGACCGGGACTAGCGGGAGTTATTCTGTACTTC. This encodes CASRPGLAGVILYF.

This clone was picked up a small number of times. The CDR3 sequence is CSVVPGRGNYGYTF. Written as DNA, the CDR3 is TGCAGCGTTGTCCCCGGACGGGGAAACTATGGCTACACCTTC. The V gene is TRBV29-1, the J gene TRBJ1-2; D call uncertain. Germline assignment: CDR1 SQVTM and CDR2 ANQGSEA. Trimming removed 4 bases from V and 2 bases from J, with 14 bases in between. The length of the CDR3 is 14 residues. The full variable domain, its missing parts supplied by reference TRBV29-1 and TRBJ1-2, is SAVISQKPSRDICQRGTSLTIQCQVDSQVTMMFWYRQQPGQSLTLIATANQGSEATYESGFVIDKFPISRPNLTFSTLTVSNMSPEDSSIYLCSVVPGRGNYGYTFGSGTRLTVV.

The V call is TRBV28, the J call TRBJ2-7; 7 bases are a match to TRBD1. V was pared by 6 bases and J by 10 bases, with 12 bases of the junction left unmatched. CDR1 MDHEN and CDR2 SYDVKM come from the germline V gene. CDR3 size: 13 residues. This chain's CDR3 is CASRNGQAWGQYF. Written as DNA, the CDR3 is TGTGCCAGCAGGAACGGACAGGCCTGGGGTCAGTACTTC.